The T cell receptor (beta chain) under discussion was sequenced for a study of blood T cell repertoires in COVID-19. TCRdb's table, derived via immunoSEQ multiplex PCR, lists solely in-frame clones and lacks some. This table has more than 150,000 clones, 94% appearing once. This CDR3 has 16 residues. V gave up 4 bases and J gave up 2 bases; unmatched junction bases: 7. From germline, CDR1 is SGHDT and CDR2 YYEEEE. Patients at the Seattle site were enrolled during active infection and followed longitudinally. The sequenced sample consisted of peripheral blood. The chain uses TRBV5-6 and TRBJ1-4, with 8 bases aligning to TRBD1. The sequence was obtained from a man aged 25 to 45 with COVID-19, enrolled during active disease. CDR3 coding DNA: TGTGCCAGCAGCCCGGGACAGGTTGGGACTAATGAAAAACTGTTTTTT. It encodes CASSPGQVGTNEKLFF.